Below are 26 T cell receptor beta chains sequenced from a single sample in a study of T-cell memory formation after mild COVID-19. Via MiXCR, TCRdb re-called the 5' RACE reads, giving one row per CDR3 protein. The sample yields 250,000 to 350,000 distinct CDR3 sequences, roughly a fifth seen once. The material sequenced was PBMCs or a T cell subset sorted from them (not recorded which). Receptors originate from a man between 18 and 35 years old who had mild COVID-19 (a few samples of this study predate the infection). Cell type and time point are not known.

The V and J genes are TRBV6-5 and TRBJ1-4, with D possibly TRBD1 on 6 matching bases. The CDR3 covers 16 residues. V was cut by 8 bases and J by 8 bases, with 24 bases left in between. The germline V gene encodes CDR1 MNHEY and CDR2 SVGAGI. The CDR3 nucleotides are TGTGCCAGCGGGGGCTCTGGTAGGGGAACAGTGGAAAAACTGTTTTTT. This sequence encodes CASGGSGRGTVEKLFF.

This clonotype was seen a handful of times. The rearrangement joins TRBV4-2 to TRBJ1-6; D may be TRBD1 (5 bases). This CDR3 has 16 amino acids. With 0 bases removed from V and 4 bases from J, the gap between germline ends came to 10 bases. Germline V gene data show CDR1 as LGHNA and CDR2 as YNFKEQ. The CDR3 loop reads CASSQDQDKYNSPLHF. For the CDR3, the DNA is TGTGCCAGCAGCCAAGACCAGGACAAGTATAATTCACCCCTCCACTTT.

The genes are TRBV5-1 and TRBJ2-7; 7 bases line up with TRBD2. The CDR3 has 14 residues. Germline values: CDR1 SGHRS, CDR2 YFSETQ. Losses at the gene ends were 4 bases for V and 5 bases for J; bases not matched to a gene: 9. CDR3 nucleotides: TGCGCCAGCAGCCTTCGGGGGGACTACGACGAGCAGTACTTC. Protein: CASSLRGDYDEQYF.

V gene TRBV6-1 combines with J gene TRBJ2-7; the D gene is possibly TRBD1 (6 bases). V shed 4 bases and J shed 4 bases, with 11 bases lying between them. CDR1 is MNHNS, CDR2 SASEGT, per germline. The CDR3 is made up of 13 amino acids. CDR3 region: CASSGQASYEQYF. The CDR3 bases are TGTGCCAGCAGTGGACAGGCCTCTTACGAGCAGTACTTC.

The rearrangement links TRBV29-1 to TRBJ2-3, with D tentatively TRBD1 or TRBD2 (5 bases each). CDR1 SQVTM and CDR2 ANQGSEA come from the germline V gene. There are 11 residues in the CDR3. CDR3 region: CSWGVRGTQYF. The CDR3 DNA sequence: TGCAGTTGGGGCGTCCGGGGTACGCAGTATTTT.

The rearrangement uses TRBV9 and TRBJ1-6, with 7 bases fitting TRBD1. The CDR3 sequence is 13 residues long. Trimming at V came to 2 bases and at J to 7 bases, leaving 0 bases not matched to a gene. CDR1 is SGDLS and CDR2 is YYNGEE in the germline V gene. The CDR3 bases are TGTGCCAGCAGCGTCAGGGGGAATTCACCCCTCCACTTT. This translates into CASSVRGNSPLHF.

The V and J genes are TRBV6-5 and TRBJ1-2, with D maybe TRBD1 (5 bases). The V end was cut by 5 bases, the J end by 8 bases, with 21 bases between. The germline gives CDR1 MNHEY, CDR2 SVGAGI. The length of the CDR3 is 15 residues. The DNA for the CDR3 is TGTGCCAGCAGTAGCCCTACAGGACCAGCCGGGGGCTACACCTTC. Its protein is CASSSPTGPAGGYTF.

The chain combines TRBV5-5 with TRBJ2-1, with 7 nucleotides matching TRBD1. The germline V gene encodes CDR1 SGHKS and CDR2 YYEKEE (reference sequence). Trimming took 3 bases from V and 7 from J; bases not matched to a gene: 25. The CDR3 has 20 amino acids. This CDR3 reads CASSSRQGQWEYGQGNEQFF. The CDR3 coding sequence is TGTGCCAGCAGCTCGCGACAGGGTCAATGGGAGTACGGTCAAGGGAATGAGCAGTTCTTC.

A few counts support this clonotype. This sequence joins TRBV25-1 and TRBJ1-2; 7 bases agree with TRBD1. V lost 4 bases and J lost 13; bases outside the gene matches: 12. The CDR3 has 13 residues. Germline V gene data show CDR1 as MGHDK and CDR2 as SYGVNS. The CDR3 here is CASSVTGTVSATF. Written as DNA, the CDR3 is TGTGCCAGCAGTGTGACCGGGACAGTCTCCGCCACCTTC.

This clonotype was counted ten times or more. V is TRBV7-2 and J is TRBJ1-2; D gene unclear. V was shortened by 0 bases and J by 0 bases, with 8 bases between the two germline ends. CDR3 length equals 15 residues. CDR1 and CDR2 (germline): SGHTA, FQGNSA. The CDR3, as DNA: TGTGCCAGCAGCTTAGCGGGAACAGCTAACTATGGCTACACCTTC. It is translated as CASSLAGTANYGYTF.

This clonotype was counted only a few times. The DNA of the CDR3 is TGCGCCAGCAGCCAAGGTACAAGATCCCCCTCCGGGACAGGGGATTCACCCCTCCACTTT. Amino acids: CASSQGTRSPSGTGDSPLHF. The rearrangement uses TRBV4-1 and TRBJ1-6; TRBD1 agrees at 10 bases. Trimming took 1 base from V and 8 from J; bases not matched to a gene: 17. Germline CDR1 MGHRA, CDR2 YSYEKL. This CDR3 region has 20 residues.

The chain is built from TRBV7-6 and TRBJ2-3; 7 bases are a match to TRBD1. Germline loops: CDR1 SGHVS, CDR2 FNYEAQ. The ends lost 5 bases at V and 5 bases at J; junction bases unmatched: 13. This CDR3 has 16 residues. In nucleotides, the CDR3 is TGTGCCAGCAGCCCGACCCTGGGACAGAACGAAGATACGCAGTATTTT. It yields the protein CASSPTLGQNEDTQYF.

The chain uses TRBV20-1 and TRBJ1-6, with D unresolved. The CDR3 is made up of 13 amino acids. Trimming removed 5 bases from V and 7 bases from J, with 12 bases in between. Germline loops: CDR1 DFQATT, CDR2 SNEGSKA (reference sequence). The CDR3 region is CSALLDGNSPLHF. The CDR3, as DNA: TGCAGTGCTCTGTTGGACGGAAATTCACCCCTCCACTTT.

This clonotype occurred many times. V gene TRBV27 combines with J gene TRBJ2-3; TRBD2 matches 11 bases. The CDR3 length is 17 residues. CDR1 and CDR2 from the germline V gene are MNHEY and SMNVEV (reference sequence). V shed 2 bases, J shed 4 bases, and the junction held 8 bases outside the gene matches. The chain's CDR3 is CASSLEGRSGGADTQYF. The CDR3 region has the DNA TGTGCCAGCAGTTTAGAGGGGCGTAGCGGGGGGGCAGATACGCAGTATTTT.

This sequence joins TRBV20-1 and TRBJ2-1; 7 bases are shared with TRBD2. Losses at the gene ends were 6 bases for V and 9 bases for J; bases not matched to a gene: 17. Per the germline V gene, CDR1 is DFQATT and CDR2 is SNEGSKA (reference sequence). The CDR3 spans 15 residues. The CDR3 nucleotides read TGCAGTGCCACAACACCAGCGGGGCATTCCACTGAGCAGTTCTTC. Translation gives CSATTPAGHSTEQFF.

The chain has TRBV7-2 and TRBJ2-5; TRBD2 matches at 13 bases. With V trimmed by 0 bases and J by 6 bases, 4 bases remained unmatched. The CDR3 length is 16 residues. Germline values: CDR1 SGHTA, CDR2 FQGNSA. Written as DNA, the CDR3 is TGTGCCAGCAGCTTAGCGACTAGCGGGGGGTCTAAGACCCAGTACTTC. This encodes CASSLATSGGSKTQYF.

This clonotype turned up a few times. This chain links TRBV6-2 or TRBV6-3 with TRBJ2-3, with TRBD2 matching 12 bases. Germline V gene data show CDR1 as MNHEY and CDR2 as SVGEGT. CDR3 length: 18 amino acids. Germline trimming cut 4 bases from V and 2 bases from J; bases unmatched to any gene: 10. The CDR3 sequence is CASSWDETSGGVTDTQYF. The CDR3 region has the DNA TGTGCCAGCAGTTGGGACGAGACTAGCGGGGGAGTCACAGATACGCAGTATTTT.

The J gene is TRBJ1-5, the V gene TRBV10-3, with D unresolved. The germline CDR1 and CDR2 sequences are ENHRY and SYGVKD. Trimming stripped 3 bases from V and 7 bases from J, with 13 bases between. The CDR3 extends over 14 amino acids. DNA of the CDR3: TGTGCCATCAGTGACCGGCAGGACGGGCAGCCCCAGCATTTT. It codes for CAISDRQDGQPQHF.

There are a few counts of this clonotype. The J gene is TRBJ1-1, the V gene TRBV5-1; tentatively, D is TRBD1 (5 bases). This CDR3 is built from 14 residues. The germline V gene has CDR1 SGHRS and CDR2 YFSETQ. The V end lost 3 bases, the J end lost 5 bases, and 14 bases lay between the germline ends. The CDR3 spells CASSSGQLPTEAFF. The CDR3 nucleotides read TGCGCCAGCAGCTCCGGACAACTCCCTACTGAAGCTTTCTTT.

The chain links TRBV6-6 to TRBJ2-3; 8 positions match TRBD2. The CDR3 loop spans 14 amino acids. Germline V CDR1 and CDR2: MNHNY, SVGAGI (reference sequence). The ends lost 8 bases at V and 0 bases at J; junction bases unmatched: 4. As DNA, the CDR3 is TGTGCCAGCGCCGGGACTAGTAGCACAGATACGCAGTATTTT. This translates into CASAGTSSTDTQYF.

The rearrangement uses TRBV29-1 and TRBJ1-2; no definite D call. V shed 2 bases and J shed 6 bases, with 10 bases lying between them. Germline lookup yields CDR1 SQVTM and CDR2 ANQGSEA. The CDR3 runs 12 residues. CDR3 loop: CSVESGQDGYTF. CDR3 nucleotides: TGCAGCGTTGAAAGCGGGCAGGATGGCTACACCTTC. The full variable domain, rest sourced from reference TRBV29-1 and TRBJ1-2, is SAVISQKPSRDICQRGTSLTIQCQVDSQVTMMFWYRQQPGQSLTLIATANQGSEATYESGFVIDKFPISRPNLTFSTLTVSNMSPEDSSIYLCSVESGQDGYTFGSGTRLTVV.

This clonotype was seen more than once but under ten times. The V call is TRBV10-3, the J call TRBJ1-1, with no clear D. This CDR3 comprises 16 residues. With 7 bases removed from V and 1 base from J, the gap between germline ends came to 19 bases. CDR1 is ENHRY and CDR2 is SYGVKD in the germline V gene. Written as DNA, the CDR3 is TGTGCCATCACCACGGGGTCCCGGGAAGCGAACACTGAAGCTTTCTTT. Translation gives CAITTGSREANTEAFF.

The J gene is TRBJ2-7, the V gene TRBV9, with 12 nucleotides matching TRBD2. The germline gives CDR1 SGDLS, CDR2 YYNGEE. This CDR3 comprises 14 residues. J was trimmed by 3 bases and V by 2 bases; bases with no gene match: 0. The chain's CDR3 is CASSVGLAGYEQYF. For the CDR3, the DNA is TGTGCCAGCAGCGTGGGACTAGCGGGCTACGAGCAGTACTTC.

This clonotype was observed a few times. V usage is TRBV10-3 and J usage is TRBJ2-5; D is unclear. Germline-derived CDR1 and CDR2 are ENHRY and SYGVKD. V lost 3 bases, J lost 7 bases, and 6 bases lay in between. This CDR3 region has 11 residues. The CDR3 region has the DNA TGTGCCATCAGTGACAGACGGACCCAGTACTTC. This encodes CAISDRRTQYF.

This clonotype has only a few counts. The chain uses TRBV6-6 and TRBJ2-3, with D possibly matching TRBD2 (5 bases). CDR1 and CDR2 (germline): MNHNY, SVGAGI (reference sequence). Deletions cut 2 bases from V and 4 bases from J, with 19 bases between. The CDR3 loop spans 17 amino acids. The chain's CDR3 is CASSYPLARIRPDTQYF. DNA for the CDR3: TGTGCCAGCAGTTACCCCCTAGCACGAATCCGCCCAGATACGCAGTATTTT.

This clonotype was counted a few times. The J gene is TRBJ1-6, the V gene TRBV24-1, with 7 bases fitting TRBD1. Germline V lookup: CDR1 KGHDR, CDR2 SFDVKD. CDR3 length: 15 amino acids. Trimming took 4 bases from V and 3 from J; bases not matched to a gene: 2. As DNA, the CDR3 is TGTGCCACCAGTGAACGACAGGGCTATAATTCACCCCTCCACTTT. It specifies CATSERQGYNSPLHF.